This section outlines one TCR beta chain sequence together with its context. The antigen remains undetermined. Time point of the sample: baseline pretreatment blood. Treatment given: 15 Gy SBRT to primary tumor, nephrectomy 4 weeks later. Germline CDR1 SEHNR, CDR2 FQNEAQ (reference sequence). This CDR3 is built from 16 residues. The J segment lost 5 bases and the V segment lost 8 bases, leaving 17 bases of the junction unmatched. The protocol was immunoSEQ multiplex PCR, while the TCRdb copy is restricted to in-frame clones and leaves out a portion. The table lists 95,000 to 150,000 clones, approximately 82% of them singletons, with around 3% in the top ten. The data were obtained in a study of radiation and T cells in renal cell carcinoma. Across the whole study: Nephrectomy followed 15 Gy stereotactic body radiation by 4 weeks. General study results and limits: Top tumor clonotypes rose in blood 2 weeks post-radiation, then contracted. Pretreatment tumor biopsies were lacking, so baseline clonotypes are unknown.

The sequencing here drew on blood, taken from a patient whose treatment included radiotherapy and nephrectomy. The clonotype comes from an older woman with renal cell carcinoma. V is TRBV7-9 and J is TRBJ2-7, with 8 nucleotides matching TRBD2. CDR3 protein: CASRPSVASGWDEQYF. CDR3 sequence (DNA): TGTGCCAGCCGTCCCTCGGTCGCTAGCGGGTGGGACGAGCAGTACTTC.